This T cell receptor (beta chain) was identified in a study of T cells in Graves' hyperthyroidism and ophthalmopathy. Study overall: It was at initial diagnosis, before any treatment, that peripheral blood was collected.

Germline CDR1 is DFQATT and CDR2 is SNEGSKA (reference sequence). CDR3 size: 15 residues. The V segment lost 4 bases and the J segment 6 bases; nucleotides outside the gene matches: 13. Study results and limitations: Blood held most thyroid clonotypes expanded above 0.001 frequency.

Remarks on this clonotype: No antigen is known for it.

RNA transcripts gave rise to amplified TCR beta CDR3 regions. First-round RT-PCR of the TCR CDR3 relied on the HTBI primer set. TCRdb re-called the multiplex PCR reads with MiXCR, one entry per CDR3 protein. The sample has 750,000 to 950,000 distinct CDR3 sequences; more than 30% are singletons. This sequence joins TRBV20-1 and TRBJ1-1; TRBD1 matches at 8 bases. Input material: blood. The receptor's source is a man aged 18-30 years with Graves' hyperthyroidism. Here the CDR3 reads CSANPTGDTTPEAFF. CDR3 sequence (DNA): TGCAGTGCTAACCCGACAGGGGACACAACCCCTGAAGCTTTCTTT.